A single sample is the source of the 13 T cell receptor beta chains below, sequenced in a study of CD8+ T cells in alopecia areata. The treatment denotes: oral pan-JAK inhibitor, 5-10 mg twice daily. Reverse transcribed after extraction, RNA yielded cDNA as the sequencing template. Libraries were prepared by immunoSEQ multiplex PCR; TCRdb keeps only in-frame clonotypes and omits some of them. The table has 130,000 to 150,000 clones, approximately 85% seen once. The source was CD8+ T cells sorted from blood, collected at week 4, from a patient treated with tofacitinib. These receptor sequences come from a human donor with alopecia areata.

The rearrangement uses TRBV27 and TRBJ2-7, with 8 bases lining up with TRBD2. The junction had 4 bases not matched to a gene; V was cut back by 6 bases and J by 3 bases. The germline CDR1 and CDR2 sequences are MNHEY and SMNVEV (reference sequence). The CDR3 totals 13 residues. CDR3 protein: CASRPAGGYEQYF. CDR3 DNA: TGTGCCAGCAGACCCGCGGGGGGCTACGAGCAGTACTTC.

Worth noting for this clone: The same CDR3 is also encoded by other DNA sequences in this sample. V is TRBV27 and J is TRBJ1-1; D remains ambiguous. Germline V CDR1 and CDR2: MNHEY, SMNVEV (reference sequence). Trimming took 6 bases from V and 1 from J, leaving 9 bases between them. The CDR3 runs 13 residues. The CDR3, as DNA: TGTGCCAGCAGCCTTCGGGGGAACACTGAAGCTTTCTTT. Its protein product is CASSLRGNTEAFF.

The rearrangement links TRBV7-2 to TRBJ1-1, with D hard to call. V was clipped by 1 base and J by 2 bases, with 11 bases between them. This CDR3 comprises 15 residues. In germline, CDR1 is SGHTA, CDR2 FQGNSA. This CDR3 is CASSLDGSENTEAFF. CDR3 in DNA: TGTGCCAGCAGCTTAGACGGGTCAGAAAACACTGAAGCTTTCTTT.

The CDR3 nucleotides read TGTGCCAGCAGCTCCGACTTGGGCGGGGGACCCTACAATGAGCAGTTCTTC. Amino acids: CASSSDLGGGPYNEQFF. The rearrangement uses TRBV7-8 and TRBJ2-1; TRBD2 agrees at 7 bases. The germline CDR1 and CDR2 sequences are SGHVS and FQNEAQ. The ends lost 4 bases at V and 2 bases at J; junction bases unmatched: 11. The CDR3 covers 17 residues.

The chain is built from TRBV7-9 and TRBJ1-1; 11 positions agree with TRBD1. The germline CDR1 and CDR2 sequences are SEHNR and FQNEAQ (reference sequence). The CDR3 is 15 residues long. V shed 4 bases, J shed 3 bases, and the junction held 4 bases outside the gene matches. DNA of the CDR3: TGTGCCAGCAGCTCGGACAGGGGGCTCGACACTGAAGCTTTCTTT. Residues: CASSSDRGLDTEAFF.

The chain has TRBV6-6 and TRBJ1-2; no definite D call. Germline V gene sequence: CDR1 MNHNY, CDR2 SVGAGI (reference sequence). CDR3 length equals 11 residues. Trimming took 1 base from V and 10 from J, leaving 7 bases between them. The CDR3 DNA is TGTGCCAGCAGTTACTTCCCGCTCTACACCTTC. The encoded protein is CASSYFPLYTF.

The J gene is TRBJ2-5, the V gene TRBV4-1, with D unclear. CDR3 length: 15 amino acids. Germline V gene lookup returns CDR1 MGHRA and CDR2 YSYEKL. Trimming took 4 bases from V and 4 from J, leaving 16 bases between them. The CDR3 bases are TGCGCCAGCAGCCTAGGCTTTACATCCTTAGAGACCCAGTACTTC. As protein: CASSLGFTSLETQYF.

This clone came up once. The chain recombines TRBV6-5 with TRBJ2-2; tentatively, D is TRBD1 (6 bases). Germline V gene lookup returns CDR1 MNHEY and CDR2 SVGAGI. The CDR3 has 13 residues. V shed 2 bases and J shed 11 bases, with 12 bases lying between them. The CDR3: CASSYAGTSELFF. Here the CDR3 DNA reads TGTGCCAGCAGTTACGCAGGGACAAGTGAGCTGTTTTTT.

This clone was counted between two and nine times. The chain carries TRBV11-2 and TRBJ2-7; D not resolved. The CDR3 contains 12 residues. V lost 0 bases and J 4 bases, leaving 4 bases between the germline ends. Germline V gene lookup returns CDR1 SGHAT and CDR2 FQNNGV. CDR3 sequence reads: CASSLDNYEQYF. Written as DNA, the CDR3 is TGTGCCAGCAGCTTAGATAATTACGAGCAGTACTTC.

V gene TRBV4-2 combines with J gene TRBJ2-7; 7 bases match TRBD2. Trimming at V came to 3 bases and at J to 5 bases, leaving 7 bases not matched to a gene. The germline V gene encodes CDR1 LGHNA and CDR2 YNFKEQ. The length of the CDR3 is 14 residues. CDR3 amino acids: CASSQARAGNEQYF. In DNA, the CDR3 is TGTGCCAGCAGCCAGGCTAGAGCGGGGAACGAGCAGTACTTC.

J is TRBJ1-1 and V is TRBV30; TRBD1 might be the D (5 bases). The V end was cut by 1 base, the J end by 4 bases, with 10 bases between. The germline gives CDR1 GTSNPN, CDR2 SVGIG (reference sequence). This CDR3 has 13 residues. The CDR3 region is CAWSESGFTEAFF. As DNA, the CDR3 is TGTGCCTGGAGTGAATCAGGGTTCACTGAAGCTTTCTTT.

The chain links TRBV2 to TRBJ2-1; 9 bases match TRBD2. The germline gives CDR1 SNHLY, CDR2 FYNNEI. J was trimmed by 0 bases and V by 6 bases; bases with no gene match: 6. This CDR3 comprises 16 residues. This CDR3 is CASRALAGSSYNEQFF. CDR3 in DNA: TGTGCCAGCAGAGCCCTAGCGGGGAGCTCCTACAATGAGCAGTTCTTC.

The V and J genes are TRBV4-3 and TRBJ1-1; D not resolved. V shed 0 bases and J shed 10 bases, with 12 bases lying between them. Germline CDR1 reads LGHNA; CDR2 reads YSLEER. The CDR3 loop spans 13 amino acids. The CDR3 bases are TGCGCCAGCAGCCAAGATGGACTTTTCGGAGCTTTCTTT. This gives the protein CASSQDGLFGAFF.